This T cell receptor (beta chain) is drawn from a study of T-cell memory formation after mild COVID-19. The study's findings and limits: Clones that contracted from day 15 to 85 had balanced CD4/CD8; later expanders were CD4+ biased.

This clonotype was seen at least ten times. The antigen is unknown. TCRdb recomputed calls from the 5' RACE reads with MiXCR, one row per CDR3 protein. The sample gives around 120,000 distinct CDR3 sequences, 15% to 20% of which show up once; about 15% is in the top ten. Sequencing was carried out using PBMCs or a T cell subset sorted from them (not recorded which). The receptor was derived from an adult woman who had mild COVID-19 (a few samples of this study predate the infection). Cell type and time point are not known.

The DNA of the CDR3 is TGTGCCAGCAGCCAGGGCAGCCGATCCTACAATGAGCAGTTCTTC. This gives the protein CASSQGSRSYNEQFF. V gene TRBV14 combines with J gene TRBJ2-1; D is uncertain. Germline values: CDR1 SGHDN, CDR2 FVKESK. Trimming took off 3 bases at V and 1 base at J, with 10 bases between the two ends. The CDR3 has 15 amino acids.